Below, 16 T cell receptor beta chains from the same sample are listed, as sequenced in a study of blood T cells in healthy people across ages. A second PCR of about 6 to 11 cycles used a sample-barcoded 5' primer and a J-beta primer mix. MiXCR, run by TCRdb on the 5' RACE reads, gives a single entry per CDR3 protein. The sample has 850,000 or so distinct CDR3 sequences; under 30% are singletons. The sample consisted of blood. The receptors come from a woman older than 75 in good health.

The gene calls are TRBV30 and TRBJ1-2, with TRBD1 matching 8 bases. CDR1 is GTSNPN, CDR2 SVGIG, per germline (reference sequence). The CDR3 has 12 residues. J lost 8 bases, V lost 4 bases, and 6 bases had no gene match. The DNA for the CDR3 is TGTGCCTGGACCCAACAGGGGGGAGGCTACACCTTC. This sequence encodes CAWTQQGGGYTF. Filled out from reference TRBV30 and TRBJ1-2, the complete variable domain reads SQTIHQWPATLVQPVGSPLSLECTVEGTSNPNLYWYRQAAGRGLQLLFYSVGIGQISSEVPQNLSASRPQDRQFILSSKKLLLSDSGFYLCAWTQQGGGYTFGSGTRLTVV.

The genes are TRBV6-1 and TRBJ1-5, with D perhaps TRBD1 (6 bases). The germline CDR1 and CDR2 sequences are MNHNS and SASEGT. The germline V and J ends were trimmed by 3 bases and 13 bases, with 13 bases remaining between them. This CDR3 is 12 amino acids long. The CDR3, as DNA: TGTGCCAGCAGTGATGGACAGTTACATCAGCATTTT. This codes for CASSDGQLHQHF.

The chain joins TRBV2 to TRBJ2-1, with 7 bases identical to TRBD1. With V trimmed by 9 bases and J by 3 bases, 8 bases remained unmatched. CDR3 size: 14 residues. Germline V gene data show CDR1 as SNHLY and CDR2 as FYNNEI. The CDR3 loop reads CASPTGTIYNEQFF. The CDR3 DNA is TGTGCCAGTCCGACAGGGACCATCTACAATGAGCAGTTCTTC.

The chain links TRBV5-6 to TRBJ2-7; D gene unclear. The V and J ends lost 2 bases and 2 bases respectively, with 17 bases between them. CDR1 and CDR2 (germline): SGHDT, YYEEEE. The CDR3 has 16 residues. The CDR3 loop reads CASSLGNEVGAYEQYF. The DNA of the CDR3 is TGTGCCAGCAGCTTAGGGAACGAGGTCGGTGCCTACGAGCAGTACTTC.

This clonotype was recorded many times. CDR3 nucleotides: TGTGCCAGCAGCTCGAGACTAGCGGGGGGGTCAGAGACCCAGTACTTC. Protein sequence: CASSSRLAGGSETQYF. The rearrangement uses TRBV7-2 and TRBJ2-5; 14 bases align to TRBD2. CDR3 length: 16 amino acids. Germline CDR1 reads SGHTA; CDR2 reads FQGNSA. V trimming: 4 bases; J trimming: 4 bases; junction bases outside the gene matches: 5.

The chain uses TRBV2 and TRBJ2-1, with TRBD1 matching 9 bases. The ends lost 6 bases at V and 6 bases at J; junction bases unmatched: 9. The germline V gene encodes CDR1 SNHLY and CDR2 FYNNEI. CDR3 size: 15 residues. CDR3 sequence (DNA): TGTGCCAGCAGGATACAGGGGGCGGCGGGCAATGAGCAGTTCTTC. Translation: CASRIQGAAGNEQFF.

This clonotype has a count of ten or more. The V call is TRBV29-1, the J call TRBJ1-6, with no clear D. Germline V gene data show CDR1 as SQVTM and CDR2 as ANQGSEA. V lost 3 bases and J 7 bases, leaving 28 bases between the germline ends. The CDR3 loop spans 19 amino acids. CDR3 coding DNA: TGCAGCGTTGAGCCGGACCTCATAAAGCTCTGGGGTCTCAATTCACCCCTCCACTTT. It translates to CSVEPDLIKLWGLNSPLHF.

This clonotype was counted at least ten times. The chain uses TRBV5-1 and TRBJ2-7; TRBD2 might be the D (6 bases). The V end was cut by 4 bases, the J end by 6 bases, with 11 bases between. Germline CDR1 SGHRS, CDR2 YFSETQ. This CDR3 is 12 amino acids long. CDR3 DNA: TGCGCCAGCAGCCCAAGGAGGGGCGAGCAGTACTTC. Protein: CASSPRRGEQYF.

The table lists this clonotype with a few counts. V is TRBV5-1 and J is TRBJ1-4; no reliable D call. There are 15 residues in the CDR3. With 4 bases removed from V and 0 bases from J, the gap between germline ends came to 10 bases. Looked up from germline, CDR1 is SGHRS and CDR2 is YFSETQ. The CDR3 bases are TGCGCCAGCAGCAATACGAAGTCAACTAATGAAAAACTGTTTTTT. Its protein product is CASSNTKSTNEKLFF.

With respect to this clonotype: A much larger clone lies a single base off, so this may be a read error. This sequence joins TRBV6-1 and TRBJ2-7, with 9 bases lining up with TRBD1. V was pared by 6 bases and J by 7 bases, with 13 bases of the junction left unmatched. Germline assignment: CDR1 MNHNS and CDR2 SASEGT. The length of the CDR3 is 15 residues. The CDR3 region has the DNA TGTGCCAGCAGCAAGGGACAGGGCGACACGAATGAGCAGTACTTC. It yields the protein CASSKGQGDTNEQYF.

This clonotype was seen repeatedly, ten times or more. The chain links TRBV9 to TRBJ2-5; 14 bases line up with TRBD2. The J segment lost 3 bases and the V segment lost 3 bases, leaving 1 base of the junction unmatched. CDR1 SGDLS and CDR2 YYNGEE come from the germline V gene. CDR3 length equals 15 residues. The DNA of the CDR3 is TGTGCCAGCAGCGCGGGACTAGCGGGGGAAGAGACCCAGTACTTC. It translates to CASSAGLAGEETQYF.

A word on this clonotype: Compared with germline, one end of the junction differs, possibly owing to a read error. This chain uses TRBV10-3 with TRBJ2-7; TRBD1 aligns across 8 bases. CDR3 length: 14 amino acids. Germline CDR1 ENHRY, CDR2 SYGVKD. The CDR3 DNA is TGTGCCATCAGGGAGTTGGACAGGGAAAATGAGCAGTACTTC. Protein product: CAIRELDRENEQYF.

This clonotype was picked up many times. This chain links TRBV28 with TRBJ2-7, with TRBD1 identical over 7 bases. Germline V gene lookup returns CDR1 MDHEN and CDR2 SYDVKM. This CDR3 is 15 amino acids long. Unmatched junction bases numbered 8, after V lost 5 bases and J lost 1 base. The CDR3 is CASSPHSTGSYEQYF. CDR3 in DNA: TGTGCCAGCAGTCCACATTCGACAGGGTCCTACGAGCAGTACTTC.

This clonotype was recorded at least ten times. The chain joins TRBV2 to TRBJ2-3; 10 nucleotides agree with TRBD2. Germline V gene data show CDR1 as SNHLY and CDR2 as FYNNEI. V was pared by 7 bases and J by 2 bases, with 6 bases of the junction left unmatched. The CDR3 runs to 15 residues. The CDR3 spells CASNELAGSTDTQYF. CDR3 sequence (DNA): TGTGCCAGCAACGAACTAGCGGGGTCCACAGATACGCAGTATTTT.

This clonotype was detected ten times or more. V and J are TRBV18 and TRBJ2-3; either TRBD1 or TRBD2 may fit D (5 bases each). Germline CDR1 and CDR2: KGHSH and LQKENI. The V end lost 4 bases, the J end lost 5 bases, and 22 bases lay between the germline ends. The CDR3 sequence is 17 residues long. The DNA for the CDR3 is TGTGCCAGCTCACACTCGACCGGGACCCTTAAAATAGATACGCAGTATTTT. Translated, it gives CASSHSTGTLKIDTQYF.

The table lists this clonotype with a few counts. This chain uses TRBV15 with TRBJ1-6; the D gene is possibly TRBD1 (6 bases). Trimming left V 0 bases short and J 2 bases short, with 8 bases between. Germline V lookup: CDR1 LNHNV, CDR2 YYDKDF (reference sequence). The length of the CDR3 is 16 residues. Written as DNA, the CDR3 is TGTGCCACCAGCAGAGAGGGGGCCCCCTATAATTCACCCCTCCACTTT. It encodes CATSREGAPYNSPLHF. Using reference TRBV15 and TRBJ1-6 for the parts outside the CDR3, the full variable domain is DAMVIQNPRYQVTQFGKPVTLSCSQTLNHNVMYWYQQKSSQAPKLLFHYYDKDFNNEADTPDNFQSRRPNTSFCFLDIRSPGLGDTAMYLCATSREGAPYNSPLHFGNGTRLTVT.